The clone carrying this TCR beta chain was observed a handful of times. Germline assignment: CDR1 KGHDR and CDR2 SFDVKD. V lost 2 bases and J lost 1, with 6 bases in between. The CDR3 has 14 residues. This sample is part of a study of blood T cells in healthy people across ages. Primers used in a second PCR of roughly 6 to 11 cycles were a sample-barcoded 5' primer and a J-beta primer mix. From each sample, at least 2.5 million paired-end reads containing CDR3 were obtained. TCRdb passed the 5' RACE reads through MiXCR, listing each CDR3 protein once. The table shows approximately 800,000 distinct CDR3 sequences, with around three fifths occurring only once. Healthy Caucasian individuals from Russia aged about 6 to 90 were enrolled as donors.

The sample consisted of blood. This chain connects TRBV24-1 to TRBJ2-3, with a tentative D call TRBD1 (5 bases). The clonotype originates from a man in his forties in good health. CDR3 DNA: TGTGCCACCAGTGATTCACAGGGCACAGATACGCAGTATTTT. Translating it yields CATSDSQGTDTQYF.